The 27 T cell receptor beta chains presented below share a single source sample, sequenced in a study of post-analysis software for immune sequencing data (dated by TCRdb to between 2014 and 2017). Results the study describes overall, beyond this receptor: Patients showed significantly higher frequencies than controls for a few TRBV segments, among them TRBV5-6, TRBV5-1 and TRBV20-1.

Antigens for these TCRs are unknown. The library relied on PCR. These reads were obtained on an Illumina HiSeq 2500. To reduce PCR and sequencing biases, unique molecular identifiers were built into the TCR beta cDNA libraries. TCRdb itself trimmed the public reads at Q25 with fastp, ran MiXCR and retained productive beta chains. When rows share a CDR3 protein, they turn into one entry using the most common DNA and genes. The sample includes approximately 160,000 distinct CDR3 sequences, with roughly 31% observed a single time. The ten largest clones represent roughly 1.6% of the sample. Sequencing was performed on blood. These receptors came from a girl between 10 and 17 years old with multiple sclerosis.

Points on this clonotype: A much larger clone lies one base from this, so it may be a read error. The genes are TRBV15 and TRBJ2-1; D is unclear. Deletions cut 3 bases from V and 2 bases from J, with 11 bases between. This CDR3 spans 15 amino acids. Germline loops: CDR1 LNHNV, CDR2 YYDKDF (reference sequence). In nucleotides, the CDR3 is TGTGCCACCAGCAGGGCCAGGAGCGCCTACAATGAGCAGTTCTTC. It is translated as CATSRARSAYNEQFF.

The chain recombines TRBV12-5 with TRBJ2-7, with D hard to call. V was clipped by 1 base and J by 3 bases, with 10 bases between them. The CDR3 is made up of 14 amino acids. CDR1 is LGHNT and CDR2 is FRNRAP in the germline V gene. The CDR3 loop is CASGLGQAVYEQYF. DNA of the CDR3: TGTGCTAGTGGTTTGGGGCAGGCTGTCTACGAGCAGTACTTC.

The genes are TRBV3-1 and TRBJ2-7, with 9 bases that match TRBD2. The length of the CDR3 is 13 residues. Per the germline V gene, CDR1 is LGHDT and CDR2 is YNNKEL (reference sequence). The V and J ends lost 2 bases and 5 bases, in that order; junction bases with no gene match: 1. The CDR3 loop reads CASSQIAGDEQYF. The CDR3 DNA reads as TGTGCCAGCAGCCAAATAGCGGGGGACGAGCAGTACTTC.

This clonotype was seen many times. CDR3 amino acids: CSVGGISTDTQYF. CDR3 coding DNA: TGCAGCGTTGGAGGGATTAGCACAGATACGCAGTATTTT. The chain joins TRBV29-1 to TRBJ2-3; maybe TRBD2 (5 bases). Trimming took 4 bases from V and 0 from J, leaving 8 bases between them. CDR3 length equals 13 residues. CDR1 is SQVTM, CDR2 ANQGSEA, per germline.

On this clonotype: Given a much more abundant clone one base away, this may be a read error. V is TRBV5-1 and J is TRBJ2-1; D unresolved. Per the germline V gene, CDR1 is SGHRS and CDR2 is YFSETQ. Trimming cost V 2 bases and J 6 bases, with 6 bases left between them. CDR3 length equals 12 residues. The CDR3: CASSFSSNEQFF. CDR3 nucleotides: TGCGCCAGCAGCTTCTCGAGCAATGAGCAGTTCTTC.

V and J are TRBV7-2 and TRBJ2-2; D remains unclear. Germline CDR1 is SGHTA and CDR2 is FQGNSA. V lost 0 bases and J lost 3, with 2 bases in between. The CDR3 contains 13 residues. CDR3 sequence (DNA): TGTGCCAGCAGCTTAGCCTACACCGGGGAGCTGTTTTTT. Its translation is CASSLAYTGELFF. Together with reference TRBV7-2 and TRBJ2-2, the CDR3 gives the full variable domain: GAGVSQSPSNKVTEKGKDVELRCDPISGHTALYWYRQSLGQGLEFLIYFQGNSAPDKSGLPSDRFSAERTGGSVSTLTIQRTQQEDSAVYLCASSLAYTGELFFGEGSRLTVL.

As concerns this clonotype: A much larger clonotype is one base distant, so this may be a read error. This chain connects TRBV7-2 to TRBJ2-5; the D gene is possibly TRBD2 (7 bases). Germline-derived CDR1 and CDR2 are SGHTA and FQGNSA. This CDR3 comprises 16 residues. The germline V and J ends were trimmed by 7 bases and 9 bases, with 27 bases remaining between them. The CDR3 loop reads CASTKGGSTLRGAQYF. The DNA of the CDR3 is TGTGCCAGCACCAAAGGGGGGTCTACCCTCCGGGGGGCCCAGTACTTC.

The genes are TRBV5-1 and TRBJ1-6; tentative D call: TRBD1 (6 bases). This CDR3 has 18 residues. CDR1 is SGHRS, CDR2 YFSETQ, per germline. Deletions cut 3 bases from V and 0 bases from J, with 16 bases between. Here the CDR3 DNA reads TGCGCCAGCAGCTCGCCCGTTACAGGGAGCTCCTATAATTCACCCCTCCACTTT. This encodes CASSSPVTGSSYNSPLHF.

J is TRBJ2-5 and V is TRBV30; TRBD2 aligns across 10 bases. The CDR3 length is 15 residues. Germline lookup yields CDR1 GTSNPN and CDR2 SVGIG (reference sequence). V was pared by 1 base and J by 2 bases, with 4 bases of the junction left unmatched. The CDR3 nucleotides read TGTGCCTGGAGTGGAGCGGGAGGGGCACAAGAGACCCAGTACTTC. This sequence encodes CAWSGAGGAQETQYF. Based on the CDR3 plus reference TRBV30 and TRBJ2-5, the full variable domain is SQTIHQWPATLVQPVGSPLSLECTVEGTSNPNLYWYRQAAGRGLQLLFYSVGIGQISSEVPQNLSASRPQDRQFILSSKKLLLSDSGFYLCAWSGAGGAQETQYFGPGTRLLVL.

This clonotype showed up just a few times. Here the CDR3 DNA reads TGCGCCAGCAGTCCAGCCGGACAGGATGAGCATGGCTACACCTTC. Amino acid sequence: CASSPAGQDEHGYTF. The V call is TRBV10-1, the J call TRBJ1-2, with 7 positions matching TRBD1. J lost 6 bases, V lost 5 bases, and 12 bases had no gene match. The CDR3 covers 15 residues. CDR1 and CDR2 from the germline V gene are WNHNN and SYGVQD (reference sequence).

This clonotype came up many times. This chain links TRBV6-5 with TRBJ2-1, with D perhaps being TRBD1 or TRBD2 (6 bases each). CDR1 is MNHEY, CDR2 SVGAGI, per germline. The CDR3 length is 14 residues. V dropped 8 bases and J dropped 5 bases, with 16 bases sitting between them. In DNA form, the CDR3 reads TGTGCCAGCCTGGGGGGCCCTTGGGACAATGAGCAGTTCTTC. This gives the protein CASLGGPWDNEQFF.

As regards this clonotype: Here the CDR3 omits its conserved ending phenylalanine or tryptophan, so a read error is the likely source. The chain is built from TRBV11-2 and TRBJ2-3; the D is unclear. CDR3 size: 11 residues. The V and J ends lost 1 base and 5 bases respectively, with 1 base between them. The germline gives CDR1 SGHAT, CDR2 FQNNGV. The chain's CDR3 is CASSLGDTQYV. The CDR3 DNA reads TGTGCCAGCAGCTTAGGAGATACGCAGTATGTT.

This clonotype was seen more than once but under ten times. This chain connects TRBV12-3 or TRBV12-4 to TRBJ2-3; 11 bases match TRBD1. The V segment lost 6 bases and the J segment 4 bases; nucleotides outside the gene matches: 6. This CDR3 has 15 amino acids. The CDR3 coding sequence is TGTGCCAGCAGCCGGACAGGGGGCAATTCAGATACGCAGTATTTT. Translating gives CASSRTGGNSDTQYF.

This clonotype was picked up a small number of times. The chain joins TRBV10-2 to TRBJ2-3, with 8 bases matching TRBD2. The CDR3 contains 14 residues. V trimming: 6 bases; J trimming: 2 bases; junction bases outside the gene matches: 4. In germline, CDR1 is WSHSY, CDR2 SAAADI. The CDR3 DNA reads as TGCGCCAGCAGGGCACTAGCGGTCACAGATACGCAGTATTTT. It yields the protein CASRALAVTDTQYF.

This clonotype was counted many times. The chain combines TRBV25-1 with TRBJ2-7, with D perhaps being TRBD1 or TRBD2 (5 bases each). Germline V lookup: CDR1 MGHDK, CDR2 SYGVNS. This CDR3 has 14 residues. With 1 base removed from V and 5 bases from J, the gap between germline ends came to 12 bases. CDR3 nucleotide sequence: TGTGCCAGCAGTGAATCAAGAGGGGTAGACGAGCAGTACTTC. Translation gives CASSESRGVDEQYF.

The CDR3: CASSGNAWNQPQHF. Here the CDR3 DNA reads TGTGCCAGCAGTGGCAATGCATGGAATCAGCCCCAGCATTTT. The chain recombines TRBV6-4 with TRBJ1-5; D gene unclear. The V gene's germline CDR1 is MRHNA and CDR2 SNTAGT. The CDR3 is 14 residues long. V shed 4 bases and J shed 4 bases, with 11 bases lying between them.

As for this clonotype: At one end, the junction sequence differs from germline, possibly due to a read error. The J gene is TRBJ2-7, the V gene TRBV5-6; TRBD2 aligns across 7 bases. Per germline, CDR1 SGHDT and CDR2 YYEEEE. The CDR3 is 14 residues long. CDR3 DNA: TGTGCCAGCACCCTGTGGCTAGCGGTATACGAGCTGTACTTC. This translates into CASTLWLAVYELYF.

This clonotype was picked up a small number of times. A read error may be the cause here, since a much bigger clone is one base away. The chain employs TRBV7-7 and TRBJ2-1; 8 bases are a match to TRBD2. The CDR3 is 19 residues long. Germline CDR1 reads SSHAT; CDR2 reads FNYEAQ (reference sequence). The CDR3 loop reads CAGSLENSGLVGSYNEQFF. In DNA form, the CDR3 reads TGTGCCGGCAGCTTAGAGAACTCGGGACTAGTCGGCTCCTACAATGAGCAGTTCTTC.

In its sample, this clonotype was seen a few times. The CDR3 protein is CASRATGGNQPQHF. As DNA, the CDR3 is TGTGCCAGCAGGGCGACAGGGGGCAATCAGCCCCAGCATTTT. The chain combines TRBV12-3 or TRBV12-4 with TRBJ1-5, with 8 bases fitting TRBD1. The CDR3 is 14 amino acids. The V gene end was trimmed by 6 bases and the J gene end by 2 bases; junction bases not matched to a gene: 3.

The chain has TRBV28 and TRBJ2-5; 7 bases agree with TRBD2. The CDR3 is 17 residues long. Germline V gene lookup returns CDR1 MDHEN and CDR2 SYDVKM. The V gene end was trimmed by 5 bases and the J gene end by 1 base; junction bases not matched to a gene: 13. The CDR3 sequence: CASSPRAGRAIQETQYF. The CDR3 coding sequence is TGTGCCAGCAGTCCCCGGGCAGGGAGGGCCATCCAAGAGACCCAGTACTTC. Full variable domain (outside the CDR3, taken from reference TRBV28 and TRBJ2-5): DVKVTQSSRYLVKRTGEKVFLECVQDMDHENMFWYRQDPGLGLRLIYFSYDVKMKEKGDIPEGYSVSREKKERFSLILESASTNQTSMYLCASSPRAGRAIQETQYFGPGTRLLVL.

This clonotype was counted only a few times. The chain joins TRBV3-1 to TRBJ2-1, with TRBD2 matching over 8 bases. The length of the CDR3 is 17 residues. Trimming took 4 bases from V and 7 from J; bases not matched to a gene: 15. Per the germline V gene, CDR1 is LGHDT and CDR2 is YNNKEL (reference sequence). The CDR3 region is CASSPRTGTRRGNEQFF. CDR3 in DNA: TGTGCCAGCAGCCCCCGAACCGGGACTAGGAGGGGGAATGAGCAGTTCTTC.

The V gene is TRBV19, the J gene TRBJ2-1; D tentatively fits TRBD1 or TRBD2 (6 bases each). The CDR3 extends over 17 amino acids. Germline CDR1 is LNHDA and CDR2 is SQIVND (reference sequence). V dropped 1 base and J dropped 3 bases, with 16 bases sitting between them. CDR3 bases: TGTGCCAGTAGTATAGGGCCTAGACAGGAGGGCTACAATGAGCAGTTCTTC. Encoded protein: CASSIGPRQEGYNEQFF.

This clonotype was found once. CDR3 region: CASSVFGGGDEQFF. In DNA, the CDR3 is TGTGCCAGTAGTGTCTTCGGGGGCGGAGATGAGCAGTTCTTC. The chain recombines TRBV19 with TRBJ2-1; D assignment may be TRBD1 or TRBD2 (6 bases each). The CDR3 is 14 residues long. V was clipped by 5 bases and J by 8 bases, with 16 bases between them. The germline V gene encodes CDR1 LNHDA and CDR2 SQIVND (reference sequence).

This clonotype came up many times. J is TRBJ1-2 and V is TRBV5-5, with 7 bases matching TRBD1. This CDR3 contains 14 residues. Trimming removed 0 bases from V and 3 bases from J; junction bases left unmatched: 2. CDR1 is SGHKS, CDR2 YYEKEE, per germline (reference sequence). Here the CDR3 DNA reads TGTGCCAGCAGCTTGGAACAGGGGCACTATGGCTACACCTTC. Amino acid sequence: CASSLEQGHYGYTF.

Only a few counts were recorded for this clonotype. The genes are TRBV4-1 and TRBJ1-5, with D perhaps matching TRBD1 (6 bases). The germline V gene encodes CDR1 MGHRA and CDR2 YSYEKL. The V end was cut by 0 bases, the J end by 5 bases, with 8 bases between. This CDR3 has 14 amino acids. This CDR3 is CASSQDGGHQPQHF. In DNA form, the CDR3 reads TGCGCCAGCAGCCAAGATGGGGGCCATCAGCCCCAGCATTTT.

The chain employs TRBV20-1 and TRBJ2-1; perhaps TRBD1 as D (6 bases). This CDR3 spans 11 amino acids. V gave up 6 bases and J gave up 10 bases, with 13 bases separating them. Germline lookup yields CDR1 DFQATT and CDR2 SNEGSKA (reference sequence). CDR3 sequence: CSAGQKLEQFF. Written as DNA, the CDR3 is TGCAGTGCCGGACAGAAGCTCGAGCAGTTCTTC.

This clonotype was counted many times. V is TRBV27 and J is TRBJ2-5, with 7 bases identical to TRBD1. Germline CDR1 and CDR2: MNHEY and SMNVEV (reference sequence). CDR3 length: 14 residues. The trim removed 6 bases at V and 4 bases at J, leaving 8 bases unmatched. The CDR3 reads CASRYRGRGETQYF. DNA for the CDR3: TGTGCCAGCAGGTACAGGGGTAGAGGAGAGACCCAGTACTTC.